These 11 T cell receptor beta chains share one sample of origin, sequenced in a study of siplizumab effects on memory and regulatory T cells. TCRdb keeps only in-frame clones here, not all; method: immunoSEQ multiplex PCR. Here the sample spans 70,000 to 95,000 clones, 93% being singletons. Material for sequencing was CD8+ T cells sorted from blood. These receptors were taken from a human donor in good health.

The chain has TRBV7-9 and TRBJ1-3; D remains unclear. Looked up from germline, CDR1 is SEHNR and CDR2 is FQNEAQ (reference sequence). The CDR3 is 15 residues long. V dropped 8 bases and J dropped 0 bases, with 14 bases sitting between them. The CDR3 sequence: CASSTGFNSGNTIYF. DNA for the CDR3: TGTGCCAGCTCCACGGGCTTCAACTCTGGAAACACCATATATTTT.

CDR3 nucleotide sequence: TGCGCCAGCAGCTTACAGGGGGCGGGCAATCAGCCCCAGCATTTT. It yields the protein CASSLQGAGNQPQHF. The V call is TRBV5-1, the J call TRBJ1-5; 9 positions agree with TRBD1. Unmatched junction bases numbered 2, after V lost 2 bases and J lost 2 bases. The germline V gene encodes CDR1 SGHRS and CDR2 YFSETQ. There are 15 residues in the CDR3.

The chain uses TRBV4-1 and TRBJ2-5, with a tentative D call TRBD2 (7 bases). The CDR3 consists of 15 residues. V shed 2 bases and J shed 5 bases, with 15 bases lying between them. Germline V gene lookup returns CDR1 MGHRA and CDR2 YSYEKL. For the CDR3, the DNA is TGCGCCAGCAGCCAAATCGGGGGGCAAGGGGAGACCCAGTACTTC. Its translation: CASSQIGGQGETQYF.

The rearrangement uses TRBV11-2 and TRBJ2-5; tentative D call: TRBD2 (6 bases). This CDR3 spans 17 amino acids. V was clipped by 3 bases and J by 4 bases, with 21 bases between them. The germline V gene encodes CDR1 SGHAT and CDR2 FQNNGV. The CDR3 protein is CASSFAAGSLGGETQYF. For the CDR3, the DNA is TGTGCCAGCAGCTTTGCAGCGGGCTCACTGGGAGGAGAGACCCAGTACTTC.

CDR3 coding DNA: TGTGCCAGTAGTATGGGACAGGGAATCCTGAACACTGAAGCTTTCTTT. It codes for CASSMGQGILNTEAFF. This chain links TRBV19 with TRBJ1-1; 9 bases match TRBD1. Germline assignment: CDR1 LNHDA and CDR2 SQIVND (reference sequence). V shed 3 bases and J 0 bases; nucleotides not matched to a gene: 5. CDR3 size: 16 residues. The variable domain in full, completed from reference TRBV19 and TRBJ1-1, reads DGGITQSPKYLFRKEGQNVTLSCEQNLNHDAMYWYRQDPGQGLRLIYYSQIVNDFQKGDIAEGYSVSREKKESFPLTVTSAQKNPTAFYLCASSMGQGILNTEAFFGQGTRLTVV.

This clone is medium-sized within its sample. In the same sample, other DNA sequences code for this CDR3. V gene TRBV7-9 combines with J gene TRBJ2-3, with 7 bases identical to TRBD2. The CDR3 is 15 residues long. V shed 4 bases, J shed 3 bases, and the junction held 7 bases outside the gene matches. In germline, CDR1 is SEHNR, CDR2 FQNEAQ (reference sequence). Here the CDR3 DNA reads TGTGCCAGCAGCTCTAGCGGTCCGGGTACAGATACGCAGTATTTT. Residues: CASSSSGPGTDTQYF.

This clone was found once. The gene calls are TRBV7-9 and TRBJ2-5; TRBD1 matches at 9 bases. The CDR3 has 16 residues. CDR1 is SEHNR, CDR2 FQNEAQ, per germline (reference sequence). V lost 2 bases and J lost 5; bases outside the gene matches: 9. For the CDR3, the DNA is TGTGCCAGCAGCTTAACTCTGGACAGGGGAGGGGAGACCCAGTACTTC. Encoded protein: CASSLTLDRGGETQYF.

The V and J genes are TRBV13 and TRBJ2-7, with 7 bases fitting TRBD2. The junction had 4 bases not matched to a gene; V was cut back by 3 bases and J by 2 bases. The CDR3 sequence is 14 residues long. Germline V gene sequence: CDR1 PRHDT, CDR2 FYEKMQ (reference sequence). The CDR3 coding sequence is TGTGCCAGCAGCTTGGGCGGGAGCACCTACGAGCAGTACTTC. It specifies CASSLGGSTYEQYF.

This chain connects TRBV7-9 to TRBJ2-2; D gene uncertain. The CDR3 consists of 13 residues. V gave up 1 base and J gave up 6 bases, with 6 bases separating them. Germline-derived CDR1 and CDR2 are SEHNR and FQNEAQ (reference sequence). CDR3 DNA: TGTGCCAGCAGCTTAGATCGGGCCGGGGAGCTGTTTTTT. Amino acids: CASSLDRAGELFF.

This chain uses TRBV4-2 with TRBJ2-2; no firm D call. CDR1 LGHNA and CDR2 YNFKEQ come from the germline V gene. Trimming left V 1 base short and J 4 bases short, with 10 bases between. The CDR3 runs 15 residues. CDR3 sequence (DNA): TGTGCCAGCAGCCAAGCCCGGGTAGCCACCGGGGAGCTGTTTTTT. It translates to CASSQARVATGELFF.

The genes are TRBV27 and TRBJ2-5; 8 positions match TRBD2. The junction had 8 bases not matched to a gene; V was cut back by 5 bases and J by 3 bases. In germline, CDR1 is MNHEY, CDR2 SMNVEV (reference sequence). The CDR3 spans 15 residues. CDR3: CASSLIAGGEETQYF. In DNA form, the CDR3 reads TGTGCCAGCAGTCTCATCGCGGGGGGCGAAGAGACCCAGTACTTC.